These 21 T cell receptor beta chains were sequenced from one sample in a study of blood T cell repertoires in COVID-19. Sequenced by immunoSEQ multiplex PCR; TCRdb stores in-frame clones only, minus some. The data contain 500,000 or so clones, approximately 86% of them singletons. Sequencing was done on a sample of PBMCs or T cells enriched from blood (not recorded which). The receptors come from a woman between 18 and 30 years old who had recovered from COVID-19.

The chain employs TRBV25-1 and TRBJ1-4; perhaps TRBD1 as D (6 bases). The CDR3 consists of 16 residues. The V gene lost 4 bases and the J gene lost 6 bases, with 18 bases spanning the gap. Per germline, CDR1 MGHDK and CDR2 SYGVNS. This CDR3 is CASSVPRGKDYEKLFF. The CDR3 DNA reads TGTGCCAGCAGTGTCCCTAGGGGGAAGGACTATGAAAAACTGTTTTTT.

V and J are TRBV4-1 and TRBJ2-7; a possible D gene is TRBD1 (6 bases). This CDR3 spans 13 amino acids. V lost 2 bases, J lost 4 bases, and 9 bases lay in between. Looked up from germline, CDR1 is MGHRA and CDR2 is YSYEKL. CDR3 DNA: TGCGCCAGCAGCCAAAACAGGGAGTACGAGCAGTACTTC. Protein sequence: CASSQNREYEQYF.

The chain employs TRBV7-3 and TRBJ1-1; D perhaps matches TRBD1 (5 bases). The CDR3 extends over 13 amino acids. V dropped 6 bases and J dropped 4 bases, with 12 bases sitting between them. Germline V gene sequence: CDR1 SGHTA, CDR2 FQGTGA. The CDR3 is CASSSQGSTEAFF. The CDR3 coding sequence is TGTGCCAGCAGTTCTCAGGGTAGCACTGAAGCTTTCTTT.

The sample holds one count of this clone. The genes are TRBV28 and TRBJ1-2; TRBD1 is a possible D gene (6 bases). Per germline, CDR1 MDHEN and CDR2 SYDVKM. V was cut by 7 bases and J by 5 bases, with 17 bases left in between. This CDR3 comprises 14 residues. This chain's CDR3 is CASMTGGGGYGYTF. The CDR3 DNA follows: TGTGCCAGCATGACGGGGGGCGGCGGGTATGGCTACACCTTC.

This clone came up once. CDR3: CAWRRAYEQYF. CDR3 nucleotides: TGTGCCTGGAGGCGGGCCTACGAGCAGTACTTC. The J gene is TRBJ2-7, the V gene TRBV30, with D perhaps matching TRBD2 (5 bases). V lost 3 bases and J 2 bases, leaving 5 bases between the germline ends. CDR3 length: 11 residues. Germline V gives CDR1 GTSNPN, CDR2 SVGIG (reference sequence).

The V gene is TRBV14, the J gene TRBJ1-1; maybe TRBD1 (5 bases). Trimming removed 4 bases at V and 11 bases at J, with 20 bases between. The CDR3 extends over 14 amino acids. Germline CDR1 reads SGHDN; CDR2 reads FVKESK. Here the CDR3 reads CASSPGLPSGGAFF. CDR3 in DNA: TGTGCCAGCAGCCCGGGACTTCCCTCCGGAGGGGCTTTCTTT.

This sequence joins TRBV11-1 and TRBJ2-1; 7 bases are a match to TRBD1. Germline assignment: CDR1 SGHAT and CDR2 FQDESV (reference sequence). Trimming removed 5 bases from V and 5 bases from J; junction bases left unmatched: 6. The CDR3 extends over 14 amino acids. The CDR3 nucleotides read TGTGCCAGCAGCCCCCGGACAGGCGACAATGAGCAGTTCTTC. Its translation: CASSPRTGDNEQFF.

The genes are TRBV9 and TRBJ1-2; TRBD1 matches at 9 bases. Germline values: CDR1 SGDLS, CDR2 YYNGEE. This CDR3 comprises 17 residues. After removal of 4 bases from V and 5 bases from J, the junction contained 15 bases not matched to a gene. The CDR3 spells CASSPEPTGGDPYGYTF. CDR3 coding DNA: TGTGCCAGCAGCCCAGAACCTACAGGGGGCGATCCGTATGGCTACACCTTC.

Concerning this clone itself: Additional DNA sequences in this sample encode the identical CDR3. The chain joins TRBV4-1 to TRBJ2-3; maybe TRBD2 (5 bases). The length of the CDR3 is 13 residues. CDR1 is MGHRA, CDR2 YSYEKL, per germline. Between the trimmed V and J ends, which lost 0 bases and 6 bases, there was a span of 7 bases. CDR3 DNA sequence: TGCGCCAGCAGCCAAGATAGAGGGGATACGCAGTATTTT. This codes for CASSQDRGDTQYF.

The chain joins TRBV5-6 to TRBJ2-7; tentative D call: TRBD1 (5 bases). This CDR3 spans 13 amino acids. Trimming took off 2 bases at V and 3 bases at J, with 9 bases between the two ends. Germline assignment: CDR1 SGHDT and CDR2 YYEEEE. CDR3 residues: CASSLGVIYEQYF. The CDR3 DNA is TGTGCCAGCAGCTTAGGGGTGATCTACGAGCAGTACTTC.

The chain is built from TRBV6-5 and TRBJ2-7; TRBD2 matches 8 bases. Losses at the gene ends were 7 bases for V and 6 bases for J; bases not matched to a gene: 14. Looked up from germline, CDR1 is MNHEY and CDR2 is SVGAGI. This CDR3 comprises 15 residues. The CDR3 sequence: CASTRGGLGAAEQYF. The DNA of the CDR3 is TGTGCCAGCACCCGGGGGGGACTGGGGGCGGCCGAGCAGTACTTC.

A single count supports this clone. The CDR3 coding sequence is TGTGCCAGCAGTCACCACCAAGGCAACGTTGGGGGGAAAAGAAACACCGGGGAGCTGTTTTTT. Its protein product is CASSHHQGNVGGKRNTGELFF. This chain joins TRBV27 and TRBJ2-2; D is perhaps TRBD2 (6 bases). The CDR3 runs 21 residues. Germline CDR1 is MNHEY and CDR2 is SMNVEV (reference sequence). V was clipped by 5 bases and J by 2 bases, with 30 bases between them.

CDR3 bases: TGTGCCAGCAGTTTTACCGGGACAGTGGATTCACCCCTCCACTTT. Residues: CASSFTGTVDSPLHF. The chain is built from TRBV6-5 and TRBJ1-6; the match to TRBD1 covers 7 bases. J lost 8 bases, V lost 4 bases, and 8 bases had no gene match. The germline CDR1 and CDR2 sequences are MNHEY and SVGAGI. The CDR3 sequence is 15 residues long.

V usage is TRBV7-9 and J usage is TRBJ1-1, with no clear D. V lost 1 base and J 8 bases, leaving 8 bases between the germline ends. The V gene's germline CDR1 is SEHNR and CDR2 FQNEAQ (reference sequence). The CDR3 length is 12 residues. The CDR3 DNA reads as TGTGCCAGCAGCTTAGGGGAGAAGGAAGCTTTCTTT. Amino acid sequence: CASSLGEKEAFF. The full variable domain, its missing parts supplied by reference TRBV7-9 and TRBJ1-1, is DTGVSQNPRHKITKRGQNVTFRCDPISEHNRLYWYRQTLGQGPEFLTYFQNEAQLEKSRLLSDRFSAERPKGSFSTLEIQRTEQGDSAMYLCASSLGEKEAFFGQGTRLTVV.

Here the CDR3 reads CASRSTSGGLWDIQYF. The CDR3 DNA sequence: TGCGCCAGCAGATCTACTAGCGGGGGCCTCTGGGACATTCAGTACTTC. The chain joins TRBV5-1 to TRBJ2-4; 11 bases fit TRBD2. The CDR3 consists of 16 residues. CDR1 is SGHRS and CDR2 is YFSETQ in the germline V gene. Losses at the gene ends were 5 bases for V and 8 bases for J; bases not matched to a gene: 12. The full variable domain, with the rest looked up from reference TRBV5-1 and TRBJ2-4, is KAGVTQTPRYLIKTRGQQVTLSCSPISGHRSVSWYQQTPGQGLQFLFEYFSETQRNKGNFPGRFSGRQFSNSRSEMNVSTLELGDSALYLCASRSTSGGLWDIQYFGAGTRLSVL.

V usage is TRBV5-1 and J usage is TRBJ2-7; 9 bases are shared with TRBD2. Trimming at V came to 9 bases and at J to 2 bases, leaving 9 bases not matched to a gene. The CDR3 extends over 14 amino acids. Germline lookup yields CDR1 SGHRS and CDR2 YFSETQ. The DNA for the CDR3 is TGCGCCACCCGTATACTAGCGGGCCCCTACGAGCAGTACTTC. It specifies CATRILAGPYEQYF. Full variable domain (outside the CDR3, taken from reference TRBV5-1 and TRBJ2-7): KAGVTQTPRYLIKTRGQQVTLSCSPISGHRSVSWYQQTPGQGLQFLFEYFSETQRNKGNFPGRFSGRQFSNSRSEMNVSTLELGDSALYLCATRILAGPYEQYFGPGTRLTVT.

This chain uses TRBV4-1 with TRBJ2-1, with D hard to call. V was pared by 2 bases and J by 10 bases, with 12 bases between. CDR1 is MGHRA, CDR2 YSYEKL, per germline. The CDR3 has 13 amino acids. The DNA for the CDR3 is TGCGCCAGCAGCCAATGGGCAGCCAGCGAGCAGTTCTTC. Its protein is CASSQWAASEQFF.

In this sample, this clone turned up once. The chain is built from TRBV5-1 and TRBJ1-1; D may be TRBD1 (5 bases). Germline CDR1 SGHRS, CDR2 YFSETQ. Trimming took off 0 bases at V and 5 bases at J, with 17 bases between the two ends. The CDR3 sequence is 16 residues long. CDR3 in amino acids: CASSLDGGGYDTEAFF. CDR3 bases: TGCGCCAGCAGCTTGGATGGGGGAGGGTATGATACTGAAGCTTTCTTT.

The chain couples TRBV2 to TRBJ1-1, with a weak D call TRBD1 (5 bases). CDR1 and CDR2 (germline): SNHLY, FYNNEI. CDR3 size: 14 residues. V shed 6 bases and J shed 1 base, with 12 bases lying between them. The CDR3 bases are TGTGCCAGCAGCCGATTGACAGCGAACACTGAAGCTTTCTTT. This codes for CASSRLTANTEAFF.

V is TRBV30 and J is TRBJ1-3, with D unclear. The V end was cut by 4 bases, the J end by 2 bases, with 6 bases between. Germline CDR1 GTSNPN, CDR2 SVGIG (reference sequence). The CDR3 is 12 residues long. The CDR3 nucleotides are TGTGCCTGGAATCCGGCTGGAAACACCATATATTTT. This sequence encodes CAWNPAGNTIYF.

The V and J genes are TRBV7-9 and TRBJ1-1; no clear D. The length of the CDR3 is 14 residues. V lost 2 bases to trimming and J lost 2 bases, with 9 bases between them. Germline CDR1 reads SEHNR; CDR2 reads FQNEAQ (reference sequence). In DNA form, the CDR3 reads TGTGCCAGCAGCTTATATCAGATCAACACTGAAGCTTTCTTT. It encodes CASSLYQINTEAFF.